The 25 T cell receptor beta chains in this list originate from one sample, sequenced in a study of somatic mutations in cytotoxic T cells in rheumatoid arthritis. The repertoire was sequenced with immunoSEQ multiplex PCR; TCRdb's copy has only in-frame clones and lacks some. The sample shows 15,000 to 20,000 clones, about 80% of them seen only once. The source material was CD8+ T cells sorted from blood. The receptors derive from an adult with rheumatoid arthritis.

The chain couples TRBV6-5 to TRBJ2-6, with no clear D. The CDR3 is 12 residues long. Trimming took off 7 bases at V and 4 bases at J, with 5 bases between the two ends. Germline lookup yields CDR1 MNHEY and CDR2 SVGAGI. The CDR3 nucleotides are TGTGCCAGCACTGGAGGGGCCAACGTCCTGACTTTC. Its protein is CASTGGANVLTF.

The rearrangement uses TRBV14 and TRBJ2-5; D is unclear. The CDR3 runs 12 residues. Trimming pared 4 bases from V and 5 bases from J, leaving 8 bases between. Looked up from germline, CDR1 is SGHDN and CDR2 is FVKESK. CDR3 in amino acids: CASSPNSETQYF. CDR3 DNA: TGTGCCAGCAGCCCTAATTCGGAGACCCAGTACTTC.

The chain has TRBV4-1 and TRBJ2-1, with 11 positions matching TRBD2. The germline CDR1 and CDR2 sequences are MGHRA and YSYEKL. CDR3 length equals 13 residues. Germline trimming cut 6 bases from V and 9 bases from J; bases unmatched to any gene: 4. CDR3 sequence: CASSVGTSGEQFF. CDR3 sequence (DNA): TGCGCCAGCAGTGTCGGGACTAGCGGTGAGCAGTTCTTC.

The chain couples TRBV5-4 to TRBJ2-3; D may be TRBD2 (6 bases). This CDR3 has 16 amino acids. V shed 1 base and J shed 0 bases, with 12 bases lying between them. Germline assignment: CDR1 SGHNT and CDR2 YYREEE (reference sequence). The CDR3 DNA follows: TGTGCCAGCAGCTTGTCTAGCGTTGTGAGCACAGATACGCAGTATTTT. As protein: CASSLSSVVSTDTQYF.

V usage is TRBV15 and J usage is TRBJ2-3; tentative D call: TRBD2 (6 bases). Deletions cut 0 bases from V and 3 bases from J, with 13 bases between. Germline V gene lookup returns CDR1 LNHNV and CDR2 YYDKDF (reference sequence). The CDR3 runs 16 residues. The CDR3 bases are TGTGCCACCAGCAGAGAGGCGGGGCGAGGTACAGATACGCAGTATTTT. As protein: CATSREAGRGTDTQYF.

As regards this clone: The limits of the CDR3 on the DNA are not certain, so only TCRdb's listed CDR3 is given. The chain has TRBV7-9 and TRBJ1-2; the DNA was not compared with TRBD1, the D call given in the table. Germline V gene sequence: CDR1 SEHNR, CDR2 FQNEAQ (reference sequence). The CDR3 numbers 15 amino acids, ends counted. CDR3: CASSFGPGRFYGYTF.

This clone was observed a few times. V usage is TRBV4-2 and J usage is TRBJ2-7; D is ambiguous. The V and J ends lost 0 bases and 5 bases respectively, with 5 bases between them. Germline V gives CDR1 LGHNA, CDR2 YNFKEQ. The CDR3 is made up of 12 amino acids. CDR3 residues: CASSQDYDEQYF. The CDR3 DNA is TGTGCCAGCAGCCAAGATTACGACGAGCAGTACTTC.

The rearrangement links TRBV6-1 to TRBJ1-1; D unresolved. This CDR3 region has 13 residues. Germline loops: CDR1 MNHNS, CDR2 SASEGT. Trimming shortened V by 6 bases and J by 6 bases, and 14 bases separated the two germline ends. The CDR3 region is CASRGKVGAEAFF. In nucleotides, the CDR3 is TGTGCCAGCAGGGGGAAAGTCGGGGCTGAAGCTTTCTTT.

J is TRBJ1-1 and V is TRBV12-2. TRBV12-2 is a pseudogene locus. CDR3 length: 14 residues. CDR3 in amino acids: CASRLGDMNTEAFF. For the CDR3, the DNA is TGTGCAAGTCGCTTAGGCGATATGAACACTGAAGCTTTCTTT.

CDR3 DNA: TGTGCCATCAGTGAGTCGGCCTTCGCGGATGGCTACACCTTC. Its protein product is CAISESAFADGYTF. The chain joins TRBV10-3 to TRBJ1-2, with D hard to call. Germline assignment: CDR1 ENHRY and CDR2 SYGVKD. This CDR3 is 14 amino acids long. The germline V and J ends were trimmed by 0 bases and 6 bases, with 11 bases remaining between them.

The rearrangement uses TRBV19 and TRBJ1-1, with D uncertain. This CDR3 comprises 13 residues. Trimming stripped 5 bases from V and 4 bases from J, with 11 bases between. The germline CDR1 and CDR2 sequences are LNHDA and SQIVND (reference sequence). The CDR3 DNA follows: TGTGCCAGTAGTGCTAGGAGAGGCACTGAAGCTTTCTTT. Its translation is CASSARRGTEAFF.

CDR3 nucleotides: TGTGCCAGCAGCGACGGGGGGGGATACAATGAGCAGTTCTTC. Protein product: CASSDGGGYNEQFF. The rearrangement uses TRBV5-4 and TRBJ2-1; TRBD2 matches 8 bases. There are 14 residues in the CDR3. From germline, CDR1 is SGHNT and CDR2 YYREEE (reference sequence). V trimming: 4 bases; J trimming: 4 bases; junction bases outside the gene matches: 4.

The CDR3 coding sequence is TGTGCCAGCAGTGGACTGGAGCGGACTGAAGCTTTCTTT. It specifies CASSGLERTEAFF. J is TRBJ1-1 and V is TRBV27, with D hard to call. CDR1 and CDR2 from the germline V gene are MNHEY and SMNVEV (reference sequence). The CDR3 consists of 13 residues. Trimming removed 5 bases from V and 5 bases from J, with 12 bases in between.

The V and J genes are TRBV14 and TRBJ2-7, with a possible D match to TRBD1 (7 bases). In germline, CDR1 is SGHDN, CDR2 FVKESK. The V and J ends lost 0 bases and 2 bases respectively, with 11 bases between them. This CDR3 is 15 amino acids long. The CDR3 coding sequence is TGTGCCAGCAGCCAAGATAGGAGGGGGCCCTACGAGCAGTACTTC. Its translation: CASSQDRRGPYEQYF.

CDR3 protein: CASSPAMGGGVSFF. The CDR3 DNA reads TGTGCCAGCAGCCCCGCCATGGGCGGGGGGGTCTCGTTCTTC. V and J are TRBV7-9 and TRBJ2-1, with 9 bases fitting TRBD2. The CDR3 is made up of 14 amino acids. V lost 5 bases to trimming and J lost 15 bases; unmatched junction nucleotides: 14. The germline V gene encodes CDR1 SEHNR and CDR2 FQNEAQ (reference sequence). Full variable domain (rest looked up from reference TRBV7-9 and TRBJ2-1): DTGVSQNPRHKITKRGQNVTFRCDPISEHNRLYWYRQTLGQGPEFLTYFQNEAQLEKSRLLSDRFSAERPKGSFSTLEIQRTEQGDSAMYLCASSPAMGGGVSFFGPGTRLTVL.

This clone showed up just once. The V gene is TRBV28, the J gene TRBJ2-7; the D gene is possibly TRBD2 (6 bases). The CDR3 runs 15 residues. The V end was cut by 4 bases, the J end by 2 bases, with 15 bases between. Germline V gene sequence: CDR1 MDHEN, CDR2 SYDVKM. For the CDR3, the DNA is TGTGCCAGCAGTTCGACTAGTTATAAAACCTACGAGCAGTACTTC. The encoded protein is CASSSTSYKTYEQYF.

The chain has TRBV10-2 and TRBJ2-7; the D gene is possibly TRBD1 (6 bases). The germline CDR1 and CDR2 sequences are WSHSY and SAAADI. Trimming pared 2 bases from V and 5 bases from J, leaving 13 bases between. The CDR3 totals 14 residues. This chain's CDR3 is CASSEQGLWHEQYF. CDR3 DNA sequence: TGCGCCAGCAGTGAGCAGGGGTTGTGGCACGAGCAGTACTTC.

J is TRBJ1-1 and V is TRBV9, with unresolved D. The V end lost 0 bases, the J end lost 1 base, and 7 bases lay between the germline ends. CDR3 length: 14 amino acids. CDR1 is SGDLS and CDR2 is YYNGEE in the germline V gene. The DNA for the CDR3 is TGTGCCAGCAGCGTAGTGCCAGGGAACACTGAAGCTTTCTTT. It specifies CASSVVPGNTEAFF.

The rearrangement uses TRBV4-1 and TRBJ2-5; 8 nucleotides line up with TRBD2. Germline V gene lookup returns CDR1 MGHRA and CDR2 YSYEKL. The CDR3 sequence is 15 residues long. V dropped 4 bases and J dropped 5; count of bases not matched to a gene: 9. The CDR3, as DNA: TGCGCCAGCAGCCTGGGGACGGGAGGGTGGGAGACCCAGTACTTC. Translated: CASSLGTGGWETQYF.

The V gene is TRBV5-6, the J gene TRBJ2-5; D is uncertain. The J call is in doubt because the DNA end fits TRBJ2-7 better. Germline V lookup: CDR1 SGHDT, CDR2 YYEEEE. The CDR3 has 12 amino acids. CDR3 coding DNA: TGTGCCAGCAGCGGTGGGTCGTACGAGCAGTACTTC. Encoded protein: CASSGGSYEQYF.

This chain joins TRBV10-3 and TRBJ1-1; a weak D match, TRBD1 (6 bases). V shed 11 bases and J shed 3 bases, with 25 bases lying between them. CDR3 length: 16 residues. Germline loops: CDR1 ENHRY, CDR2 SYGVKD. CDR3 nucleotide sequence: TGTGCCGTCTTAAGAGGGACAACGGATGGGCACACTGAAGCTTTCTTT. Its translation: CAVLRGTTDGHTEAFF.

This rearrangement joins TRBV4-1 to TRBJ2-1; D gene unclear. V gave up 1 base and J gave up 7 bases, with 14 bases separating them. Germline V gene sequence: CDR1 MGHRA, CDR2 YSYEKL. The CDR3 consists of 15 residues. The CDR3 nucleotides read TGCGCCAGCAGCCAAGGGGTCGGCAGTGGGAATGAGCAGTTCTTC. This sequence encodes CASSQGVGSGNEQFF.

The J gene is TRBJ1-1, the V gene TRBV7-9; the D is unclear. The CDR3 is made up of 14 amino acids. With 5 bases removed from V and 1 base from J, the gap between germline ends came to 11 bases. In germline, CDR1 is SEHNR, CDR2 FQNEAQ (reference sequence). In nucleotides, the CDR3 is TGTGCCAGCAGCCTTTTAACGGGGAACACTGAAGCTTTCTTT. Its translation: CASSLLTGNTEAFF.

The chain carries TRBV9 and TRBJ2-5, with 10 bases identical to TRBD2. In germline, CDR1 is SGDLS, CDR2 YYNGEE. This CDR3 comprises 15 residues. With V trimmed by 1 base and J by 5 bases, 5 bases remained unmatched. The CDR3 here is CASSVSGGGSETQYF. The CDR3 bases are TGTGCCAGCAGCGTAAGCGGGGGGGGTTCGGAGACCCAGTACTTC.

V and J are TRBV5-1 and TRBJ1-4, with D perhaps TRBD1 (6 bases). Trimming shortened V by 0 bases and J by 3 bases, and 12 bases separated the two germline ends. Germline-derived CDR1 and CDR2 are SGHRS and YFSETQ. The CDR3 loop spans 16 amino acids. In DNA, the CDR3 is TGCGCCAGCAGCTTGGATTGGGGGGCGCCTAATGAAAAACTGTTTTTT. It yields the protein CASSLDWGAPNEKLFF.